Shown below are 9 T cell receptor beta chains from a single sample sequenced in a study of blood T cells in healthy people across ages. Primed by a sample-barcoded 5' primer and a J-beta primer mix, a second PCR proceeded for roughly 6 to 12 cycles. MiXCR, applied by TCRdb to the 5' RACE reads, yields one record per CDR3 protein. The repertoire includes approximately 1.5 million distinct CDR3 sequences, about 42% of them detected once, and roughly 3.7% sits in the top ten. Sequencing was performed on blood. These receptors were taken from a woman between 18 and 30 years old in good health.

This clonotype was detected only a few times. The chain couples TRBV7-9 to TRBJ2-7, with D perhaps matching TRBD1 or TRBD2 (5 bases each). CDR1 is SEHNR, CDR2 FQNEAQ, per germline (reference sequence). This CDR3 region has 15 residues. The V end lost 1 base, the J end lost 3 bases, and 13 bases lay between the germline ends. The CDR3 loop reads CASSLESGPHYEQYF. CDR3 bases: TGTGCCAGCAGCTTAGAGTCGGGACCCCACTACGAGCAGTACTTC.

A note on this clonotype: Being one base from a much bigger clone, this may be a read error. The chain has TRBV12-3 or TRBV12-4 and TRBJ2-1, with TRBD1 identical over 11 bases. The closer fit of TRBJ2-7 to the DNA end suggests the J call may be wrong. The CDR3 spans 14 residues. Here the CDR3 reads CASRGQGAYNEQYF. The CDR3 DNA is TGTGCCAGCAGAGGACAGGGGGCCTACAATGAGCAGTACTTC.

The table lists this clonotype with a few counts. The chain combines TRBV18 with TRBJ2-5; 9 bases agree with TRBD1. This CDR3 comprises 14 residues. Losses at the gene ends were 5 bases for V and 4 bases for J; bases not matched to a gene: 5. Germline V CDR1 and CDR2: KGHSH, LQKENI. CDR3 nucleotides: TGTGCCAGCTCAAAAGGACAGGGGAGAGAGACCCAGTACTTC. It is translated as CASSKGQGRETQYF.

This chain joins TRBV4-3 and TRBJ1-3; D is perhaps TRBD1 (6 bases). CDR3 length: 16 amino acids. Trimming shortened V by 0 bases and J by 4 bases, and 13 bases separated the two germline ends. Per the germline V gene, CDR1 is LGHNA and CDR2 is YSLEER. The CDR3 here is CASSQDSAGGGNTIYF. The CDR3 DNA reads as TGCGCCAGCAGCCAAGACTCGGCCGGGGGCGGAAACACCATATATTTT.

The chain employs TRBV12-3 or TRBV12-4 and TRBJ1-4; D remains unclear. V lost 4 bases and J 8 bases, leaving 23 bases between the germline ends. This CDR3 region has 17 residues. The CDR3 protein is CASSSHSTIGEREKLFF. The CDR3 region has the DNA TGTGCCAGCAGTTCCCACTCGACGATAGGTGAACGAGAAAAACTGTTTTTT.

This clonotype was recorded many times. This chain joins TRBV4-2 and TRBJ2-1, with TRBD2 matching over 7 bases. The J segment lost 5 bases and the V segment lost 1 base, leaving 11 bases of the junction unmatched. Germline-derived CDR1 and CDR2 are LGHNA and YNFKEQ. The CDR3 totals 17 residues. Written as DNA, the CDR3 is TGTGCCAGCAGCCAAGCCCCTAGCGGTAGTACCGACAATGAGCAGTTCTTC. Translated, it gives CASSQAPSGSTDNEQFF.

The gene calls are TRBV20-1 and TRBJ1-2, with 10 bases lining up with TRBD1. V was pared by 7 bases and J by 8 bases, with 16 bases of the junction left unmatched. CDR3 size: 15 residues. In germline, CDR1 is DFQATT, CDR2 SNEGSKA (reference sequence). DNA for the CDR3: TGCAGTGGCGAACCGGGACAGGGGTTTTATCGGGGCTACACCTTC. Amino acids: CSGEPGQGFYRGYTF.

This clonotype has a handful of counts. The rearrangement joins TRBV4-1 to TRBJ1-1, with a tentative D call TRBD1 (6 bases). This CDR3 contains 12 residues. Germline lookup yields CDR1 MGHRA and CDR2 YSYEKL. Trimming took 4 bases from V and 7 from J, leaving 10 bases between them. Here the CDR3 reads CASSLRDNEAFF. In DNA form, the CDR3 reads TGCGCCAGCAGCCTCCGGGACAATGAAGCTTTCTTT.

The V gene is TRBV12-3 or TRBV12-4, the J gene TRBJ2-7; TRBD2 matches at 12 bases. The J call may be wrong; the DNA end is better matched by TRBJ2-5. The CDR3 runs to 14 residues. The CDR3 DNA is TGTGCCAGCAGTTGGACTAGCGGGGTAGAGACCCAGTACTTC. It encodes CASSWTSGVETQYF.